This note documents a single T cell receptor beta chain sequence. The repertoire was sequenced with immunoSEQ multiplex PCR; TCRdb's copy has only in-frame clones and lacks some. The profile shows roughly 35,000 clones, less than 95% of them singletons. This record belongs to a study of T cell changes during pregnancy in multiple sclerosis. Trimming left V 6 bases short and J 6 bases short, with 14 bases between. Germline values: CDR1 MNHEY, CDR2 SMNVEV (reference sequence). There are 13 residues in the CDR3. The sample here was CD8+ T cells from peripheral blood mononuclear cells, taken in the first trimester of pregnancy. V gene TRBV27 combines with J gene TRBJ1-1, with D perhaps matching TRBD1 (5 bases). This receptor was identified in a female donor with multiple sclerosis, enrolled in a pregnancy study. DNA of the CDR3: TGTGCCAGCAGCCCATCGGGGGGGTCTGAAGCTTTCTTT. It yields the protein CASSPSGGSEAFF.